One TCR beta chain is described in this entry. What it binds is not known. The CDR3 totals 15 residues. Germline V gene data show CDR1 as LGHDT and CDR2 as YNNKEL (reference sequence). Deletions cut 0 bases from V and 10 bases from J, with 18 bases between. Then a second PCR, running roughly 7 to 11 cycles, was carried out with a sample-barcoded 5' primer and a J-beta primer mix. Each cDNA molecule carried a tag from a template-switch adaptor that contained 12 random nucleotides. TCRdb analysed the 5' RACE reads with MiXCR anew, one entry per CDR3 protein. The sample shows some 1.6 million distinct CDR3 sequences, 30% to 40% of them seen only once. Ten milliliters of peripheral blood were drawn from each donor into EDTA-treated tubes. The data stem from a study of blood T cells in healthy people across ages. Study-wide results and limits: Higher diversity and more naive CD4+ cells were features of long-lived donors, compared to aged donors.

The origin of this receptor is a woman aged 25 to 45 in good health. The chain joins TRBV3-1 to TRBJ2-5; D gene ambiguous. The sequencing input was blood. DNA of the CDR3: TGTGCCAGCAGCCAAGATCAGCCCGGCTGGTTGGGCCAGTACTTC. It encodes CASSQDQPGWLGQYF.